These 5 T cell receptor beta chains originate from one sample sequenced in a study of shared clonotypes between healthy human individuals. Data came from immunoSEQ multiplex PCR; TCRdb stores just in-frame clones and leaves some out. The table shows some 1,100,000 clones, with 75% to 80% occurring only once. Sequencing input: memory CD4+ T cells from PBMCs. The subset: CD45RA-negative fraction. The source is a man younger than 35 in good health. Some clones in this sample may be carry-over from other donors' samples.

The CDR3 region is CASSLNSAGNTGELFF. As DNA, the CDR3 is TGTGCCAGCAGCTTAAACTCAGCGGGGAACACCGGGGAGCTGTTTTTT. The chain uses TRBV7-3 and TRBJ2-2; perhaps TRBD2 as D (6 bases). V was shortened by 1 base and J by 1 base, with 10 bases between the two germline ends. There are 16 residues in the CDR3. CDR1 and CDR2 (germline): SGHTA, FQGTGA.

V is TRBV27 and J is TRBJ2-7, with 7 bases aligning to TRBD2. CDR1 is MNHEY, CDR2 SMNVEV, per germline (reference sequence). The CDR3 spans 15 residues. Trimming removed 6 bases from V and 5 bases from J; junction bases left unmatched: 13. CDR3 protein: CASSGTRGSSHEQYF. The CDR3 DNA follows: TGTGCCAGCAGCGGCACGCGGGGGAGCAGTCACGAGCAGTACTTC.

The rearrangement joins TRBV20-1 to TRBJ1-1, with a possible D match to TRBD1 (6 bases). Germline-derived CDR1 and CDR2 are DFQATT and SNEGSKA (reference sequence). V lost 5 bases to trimming and J lost 9 bases, with 13 bases between them. The CDR3 consists of 11 residues. The CDR3 sequence is CSAPLRGQAFF. In DNA form, the CDR3 reads TGCAGTGCTCCCCTGCGGGGGCAAGCTTTCTTT.

The rearrangement links TRBV7-9 to TRBJ2-1; 12 bases map to TRBD2. This CDR3 has 15 amino acids. Germline V lookup: CDR1 SEHNR, CDR2 FQNEAQ (reference sequence). Trimming at V came to 6 bases and at J to 7 bases, leaving 7 bases not matched to a gene. CDR3 nucleotide sequence: TGTGCCAGCAGATCGACTAGCGGGAGAATAAATGAGCAGTTCTTC. Translating gives CASRSTSGRINEQFF.

This clone was counted between two and nine times. The chain employs TRBV11-2 and TRBJ2-1; D ambiguous. Trimming left V 0 bases short and J 5 bases short, with 5 bases between. Germline V CDR1 and CDR2: SGHAT, FQNNGV. The CDR3 sequence is 13 residues long. The CDR3, as DNA: TGTGCCAGCAGCTTAGACAGAAACAATGAGCAGTTCTTC. Its translation is CASSLDRNNEQFF.